What follows are 9 T cell receptor beta chains derived from one specimen sequenced in a study of shared clonotypes between healthy human individuals. Using immunoSEQ multiplex PCR, the repertoire was profiled, and TCRdb retains in-frame clones only, with some absent. The sample yields millions of clones, over 85% seen once. Sequenced material: naive CD4+ T cells from PBMCs. Documented subset: CD45RA+ positively selected. All receptors derive from a man between 18 and 35 years old in good health. Some clones in this sample may be carry-over from other donors' samples.

The V and J genes are TRBV28 and TRBJ1-4; no clear D gene. Between the trimmed V and J ends, which lost 7 bases and 0 bases, there was a span of 9 bases. The CDR3 is made up of 14 amino acids. CDR1 is MDHEN, CDR2 SYDVKM, per germline. The CDR3 nucleotides read TGTGCCAGCATGACGGGAGCAACTAATGAAAAACTGTTTTTT. It encodes CASMTGATNEKLFF.

V gene TRBV6-1 combines with J gene TRBJ1-1; D unresolved. The CDR3 runs 13 residues. Germline V lookup: CDR1 MNHNS, CDR2 SASEGT. V gave up 4 bases and J gave up 4 bases, with 10 bases separating them. The CDR3 reads CASSGNGATEAFF. CDR3 DNA: TGTGCCAGCAGTGGCAACGGAGCCACTGAAGCTTTCTTT.

This chain connects TRBV28 to TRBJ1-2; D is unclear. CDR3 length: 13 amino acids. V was shortened by 6 bases and J by 4 bases, with 12 bases between the two germline ends. Germline CDR1 reads MDHEN; CDR2 reads SYDVKM. CDR3 nucleotide sequence: TGTGCCAGCAGACCCGACGGTATCTATGGCTACACCTTC. This translates into CASRPDGIYGYTF.

The gene calls are TRBV18 and TRBJ1-4; D not certain. CDR3 length equals 17 residues. Trimming took off 3 bases at V and 0 bases at J, with 14 bases between the two ends. Germline assignment: CDR1 KGHSH and CDR2 LQKENI. The CDR3 DNA reads as TGTGCCAGCTCACCTCTAATGACGGGGACAACTAATGAAAAACTGTTTTTT. Its protein product is CASSPLMTGTTNEKLFF.

The J gene is TRBJ2-1, the V gene TRBV5-1; D gene uncertain. Germline loops: CDR1 SGHRS, CDR2 YFSETQ. This CDR3 region has 11 residues. The germline V and J ends were trimmed by 0 bases and 13 bases, with 8 bases remaining between them. The chain's CDR3 is CASSLEGPQFF. DNA for the CDR3: TGCGCCAGCAGCTTGGAGGGCCCCCAGTTCTTC.

The V and J genes are TRBV4-1 and TRBJ2-5; no definite D call. This CDR3 comprises 14 residues. CDR1 is MGHRA and CDR2 is YSYEKL in the germline V gene. The germline V and J ends were trimmed by 1 base and 4 bases, with 10 bases remaining between them. CDR3 loop: CASSQGPARETQYF. The CDR3 DNA is TGCGCCAGCAGCCAAGGGCCAGCTCGAGAGACCCAGTACTTC.

This clone was seen only once. This specimen includes other DNA sequences encoding the same CDR3. This rearrangement joins TRBV28 to TRBJ2-7, with a weak D call TRBD2 (5 bases). Per germline, CDR1 MDHEN and CDR2 SYDVKM. V lost 3 bases and J 7 bases, leaving 7 bases between the germline ends. The CDR3 contains 11 residues. CDR3 sequence: CASSLPGEQYF. CDR3 nucleotides: TGTGCCAGCAGTTTGCCGGGGGAGCAGTACTTC.

This clone occurred once. J is TRBJ1-3 and V is TRBV6-1; D gene unclear. V lost 2 bases and J lost 4, with 6 bases in between. The CDR3 is 13 amino acids. Looked up from germline, CDR1 is MNHNS and CDR2 is SASEGT. CDR3 protein: CASSELNGNTIYF. Written as DNA, the CDR3 is TGTGCCAGCAGTGAATTAAACGGAAACACCATATATTTT.

This clone has a single count. This chain links TRBV6-1 with TRBJ1-3; D is uncertain. CDR1 and CDR2 (germline): MNHNS, SASEGT. The length of the CDR3 is 14 residues. Trimming took off 6 bases at V and 4 bases at J, with 13 bases between the two ends. This CDR3 is CASSLQSPGNTIYF. In DNA form, the CDR3 reads TGTGCCAGCAGCTTACAGAGCCCAGGAAACACCATATATTTT.